This T cell receptor (beta chain) was obtained from a study of shared clonotypes between healthy human individuals. This CDR3 contains 16 residues. Looked up from germline, CDR1 is LNHDA and CDR2 is SQIVND (reference sequence). After removal of 2 bases from V and 7 bases from J, the junction contained 7 bases not matched to a gene. Sorted-subset replicate PCR reactions were performed with around 200 ng DNA, corresponding to tens of thousands of T cell genomes. Only in-frame clones appear in the TCRdb table, and some are missing; sequencing was by immunoSEQ multiplex PCR. This table has roughly 86,000 clones, 60% to 70% appearing once.

The receptor was derived from a man between 25 and 39 years old in good health. The source material was memory CD8+ T cells sorted from blood. Subset given: CD45RO+ cells pooled with CCR7-negative TemRA cells. The chain uses TRBV19 and TRBJ2-1, with 11 bases identical to TRBD1. The CDR3 sequence is CASSIQGQGAINEQFF. CDR3 in DNA: TGTGCCAGTAGTATACAAGGACAGGGGGCAATAAATGAGCAGTTCTTC.